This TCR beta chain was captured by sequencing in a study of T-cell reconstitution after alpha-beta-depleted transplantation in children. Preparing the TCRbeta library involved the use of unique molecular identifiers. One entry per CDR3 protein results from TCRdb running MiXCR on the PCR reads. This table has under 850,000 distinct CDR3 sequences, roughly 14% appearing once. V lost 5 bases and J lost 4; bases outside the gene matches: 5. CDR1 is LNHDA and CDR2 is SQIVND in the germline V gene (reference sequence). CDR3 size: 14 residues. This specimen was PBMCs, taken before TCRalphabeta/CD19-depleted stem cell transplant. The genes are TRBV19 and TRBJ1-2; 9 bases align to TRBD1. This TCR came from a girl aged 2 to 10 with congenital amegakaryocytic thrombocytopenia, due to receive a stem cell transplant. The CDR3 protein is CASSALGQGYGYTF. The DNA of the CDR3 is TGTGCCAGTAGTGCCCTGGGACAGGGCTATGGCTACACCTTC.